The 8 T cell receptor beta chains listed next were all sequenced from one sample in a study of OX40 agonist ivuxolimab in advanced cancers. Assay: immunoSEQ multiplex PCR; the TCRdb copy retains only in-frame clones and omits some. The sample carries 70,000 to 95,000 clones, about nine tenths recorded once. Sample: CD4+ or CD8+ T cells sorted from blood, taken in a trial of the OX40 agonist ivuxolimab. The receptors originated from an adult with an advanced solid tumor such as melanoma, head and neck, liver or kidney cancer.

The chain carries TRBV6-1 and TRBJ1-5; 9 positions agree with TRBD1. Germline CDR1 is MNHNS and CDR2 is SASEGT. The CDR3 runs 14 residues. J lost 5 bases, V lost 5 bases, and 4 bases had no gene match. CDR3 sequence: CASSTTGGYQPQHF. The CDR3 DNA reads as TGTGCCAGCAGTACGACAGGGGGTTATCAGCCCCAGCATTTT.

V is TRBV18 and J is TRBJ1-3; D remains ambiguous. Germline lookup yields CDR1 KGHSH and CDR2 LQKENI. The length of the CDR3 is 14 residues. Between the trimmed V and J ends, which lost 4 bases and 0 bases, there was a span of 7 bases. CDR3 nucleotides: TGTGCCAGCTCACAGGGTTTCTCTGGAAACACCATATATTTT. It codes for CASSQGFSGNTIYF.

The V and J genes are TRBV12-2 and TRBJ1-5; TRBD1 reflects the table's D call only, with no check against the DNA. TRBV12-2 is a known pseudogene. CDR3 size: 17 residues. In DNA form, the CDR3 reads TGTGCAAGTCGCTTCTTTCCGGACAACCATAGCAATCAGCCCCAGCATTTT. Translating it yields CASRFFPDNHSNQPQHF.

V usage is TRBV5-1 and J usage is TRBJ2-5; possibly TRBD1 for D (6 bases). Trimming removed 7 bases at V and 3 bases at J, with 13 bases between. The CDR3 extends over 13 amino acids. CDR1 and CDR2 from the germline V gene are SGHRS and YFSETQ. The CDR3 nucleotides read TGCGCCAGCCGACTTGAGGGGGAAGAGACCCAGTACTTC. It is translated as CASRLEGEETQYF.

This clone was counted once. The rearrangement joins TRBV27 to TRBJ1-2; D gene ambiguous. V was pared by 6 bases and J by 4 bases, with 12 bases between. This CDR3 has 13 amino acids. CDR1 is MNHEY and CDR2 is SMNVEV in the germline V gene (reference sequence). Here the CDR3 DNA reads TGTGCCAGCAGCACGACTCCCTCCTATGGCTACACCTTC. It encodes CASSTTPSYGYTF.

This chain connects TRBV2 to TRBJ1-3; a weak D match, TRBD1 (6 bases). V lost 5 bases, J lost 3 bases, and 14 bases lay in between. The CDR3 is made up of 15 amino acids. Germline V lookup: CDR1 SNHLY, CDR2 FYNNEI. CDR3 loop: CASSQGSGRGNTIYF. The CDR3 DNA follows: TGTGCCAGCAGTCAGGGGTCTGGCCGTGGAAACACCATATATTTT.

V usage is TRBV10-3 and J usage is TRBJ2-7, with D uncertain. Germline CDR1 reads ENHRY; CDR2 reads SYGVKD. Trimming removed 0 bases at V and 3 bases at J, with 9 bases between. This CDR3 is 14 amino acids long. Written as DNA, the CDR3 is TGTGCCATCAGTGAGTCTGGAGATCTCTACGAGCAGTACTTC. It codes for CAISESGDLYEQYF.

Worth noting for this clone: The identical CDR3 is also encoded by other nucleotide sequences in the sample. The V call is TRBV10-3, the J call TRBJ1-5, with D unclear. Germline CDR1 and CDR2: ENHRY and SYGVKD. The V and J ends lost 0 bases and 4 bases respectively, with 7 bases between them. The CDR3 has 14 amino acids. The DNA of the CDR3 is TGTGCCATCAGTGAGTCAGGTGGGAATCAGCCCCAGCATTTT. Its translation: CAISESGGNQPQHF.